This T cell receptor beta chain was recorded in a study of T-cell reconstitution after alpha-beta-depleted transplantation in children. The study, taken as a whole, reports: Once a year had passed after transplant, T-cell counts and diversity came mostly from newly produced T cells. Some patients showed high day-60 TCRbeta diversity, which derived from surviving recipient T cells and thymic progenitors.

V was pared by 6 bases and J by 3 bases, with 6 bases of the junction left unmatched. This CDR3 contains 15 residues. Germline CDR1 is MDHEN and CDR2 is SYDVKM. There are a few counts of this clonotype. The antigen is unknown. Preparation of the TCRbeta library was carried out with unique molecular identifiers. Via MiXCR, TCRdb re-called the PCR reads, giving one row per CDR3 protein. The repertoire holds more than 200,000 distinct CDR3 sequences, around 25% seen once, with around 2.5% in the top ten. This specimen was PBMCs, taken before TCRalphabeta/CD19-depleted stem cell transplant. V gene TRBV28 combines with J gene TRBJ2-5; TRBD1 aligns across 11 bases. The sequence derives from a girl aged 2-10 years with Fanconi anemia, due to receive a stem cell transplant. In DNA form, the CDR3 reads TGTGCCAGCAGGGGGACAGGGGGAGGGAAAGAGACCCAGTACTTC. This codes for CASRGTGGGKETQYF.